The rows below give T cell receptor beta chains drawn from one sample of a study of blood T cell repertoires in COVID-19. Using immunoSEQ multiplex PCR, the repertoire was profiled, and TCRdb retains in-frame clones only, with some absent. Counted here are about 160,000 clones, around 80% occurring once; the ten biggest clones make up roughly 3.4%. Sequencing was carried out using PBMCs or T cells enriched from blood (not recorded which). The source is a woman in her sixties who had recovered from COVID-19. Both conserved end residues are trimmed from each CDR3. A clone size is listed for some rows: how often the clone was seen (once, few, many), or a class if it is expanded.

J gene	V gene	clone size	CDR3 protein
TRBJ1-3	TRBV15	once	ATSSEGSWGNTIY
TRBJ1-6	TRBV3-1/TRBV3-2	-	ASSGTGNDNSPLH
TRBJ1-2	TRBV7-8	-	ASSLRQGYGYT
TRBJ2-5	TRBV5-1	-	ASSITDRVRETQY
TRBJ2-5	TRBV18	-	ASSLIRDQETQY
TRBJ2-3	TRBV4-1	-	ASSQVLAGTGNTDTQY
TRBJ1-2	TRBV2	-	ASSDSQTGGGYT
TRBJ2-7	TRBV7-2	-	ASSTGDSRGAYEQY
TRBJ2-3	TRBV5-1	-	ASSLELADTQY
TRBJ2-7	TRBV21-1	-	ASSPEGGTGIHEQY
TRBJ2-7	TRBV25-1	-	ASRTDPYEQY
TRBJ2-4	TRBV11-2	-	ASRGIGGSKNIQY
TRBJ1-6	TRBV11-2	-	ASGSSPLH
TRBJ2-3	TRBV4-1	few	ASSQRGLGDTQY
TRBJ2-7	TRBV3-1/TRBV3-2	-	ASSNGWEYEQY
TRBJ2-1	TRBV5-1	-	ASSLLRDNEQF
TRBJ2-7	TRBV7-9	-	ASSSRDRGEQY
TRBJ1-4	TRBV19	-	ASSISAGANEKLF
TRBJ2-7	TRBV2	-	ASSAGQKNYEQY
TRBJ2-5	TRBV6-5	-	ASSTLGLDQETQY
TRBJ1-2	TRBV6-5	-	ASSYSGTGSYT
TRBJ1-2	TRBV7-2	-	ASRGLGGYGYT
TRBJ1-5	TRBV7-8	-	ASSYGTNQPQH
TRBJ2-7	TRBV15	-	ATSRDVGLAGPTKLYEQY
TRBJ2-7	TRBV2	once	ASSGTGVGAEQY
TRBJ1-2	TRBV5-1	-	ASSLGGTDGYT
TRBJ2-1	TRBV11-3	-	ASSLLGGGKF
TRBJ2-7	TRBV7-8	-	ASSLAGGSEQY
TRBJ1-1	TRBV5-8	few	ASSPGQTTEAF
TRBJ2-1	TRBV3-1/TRBV3-2	-	ASSQVTGGASYNEQF
TRBJ2-1	TRBV29-1	-	SASSGLNEQF
TRBJ2-7	TRBV19	-	ASSSSRTSSVSYEQY
TRBJ1-3	TRBV9	-	ASSVDRGISGNTIY
TRBJ2-1	TRBV13	-	ASSLGGASYNEQF
TRBJ2-2	TRBV6-5	-	ASSSPVTGELF